This T cell receptor beta chain is from a study of blood T cells in healthy people across ages. Study results and limitations: Age showed a roughly linear inverse relationship with TCR beta diversity per million T cells. Across samples, TCR beta diversity tracked strongly with naive T cell percentage. The diversity estimates, figures obtained from one million T cells, were considered underestimates.

Alongside a J-beta primer mix, a sample-barcoded 5' primer served in a second PCR lasting roughly 6 to 11 cycles. With 12 random nucleotides, a template-switch adaptor tagged each individual cDNA molecule. MiXCR, applied by TCRdb to the 5' RACE reads, yields one record per CDR3 protein. The sample yields about a million distinct CDR3 sequences, under 40% seen once. Worth noting for this clonotype: Its target is unknown.

Sequenced sample: blood. This clonotype was sampled from a man aged 18 to 29 in good health.

The CDR3 is CSARAKGNTGELFF. The CDR3 region has the DNA TGCAGTGCTAGAGCCAAGGGCAACACCGGGGAGCTGTTTTTT. The chain has TRBV20-1 and TRBJ2-2; D remains ambiguous. The CDR3 sequence is 14 residues long. Deletions cut 1 base from V and 2 bases from J, with 8 bases between. CDR1 DFQATT and CDR2 SNEGSKA come from the germline V gene (reference sequence).